This T cell receptor (beta chain) was captured by sequencing in a study of shared clonotypes between healthy human individuals. The CDR3 totals 15 residues. V was shortened by 0 bases and J by 1 base, with 6 bases between the two germline ends. Per the germline V gene, CDR1 is WNHNN and CDR2 is SYGVQD (reference sequence). A note on this clone: Its antigen is not identified.

Study observations and caveats: The study found 4.5% to 6% of naive CD4 clonotypes shared across a few donors. Naive subsets, compared against memory subsets, generally had larger estimated richness values.

CD45RO negativity and positive selection for CCR7 defined naive CD8 cells, a population that excluded terminally differentiated effector memory CD45RA+ cells. Authors' analysis steps: ImmunoSEQ supplied junction-only sequences lacking quality scores, so filtering was different. Clones were read by immunoSEQ multiplex PCR, and TCRdb kept only the in-frame ones, dropping some. From that table come the V and J calls and clone size; the DNA was used to work out D and trimming. The sample holds roughly 1,800,000 clones, about 94% seen once. The V call is TRBV10-1, the J call TRBJ2-2; D not resolved. The sequence derives from a man younger than 35 in good health. Sequencing input: naive CD8+ T cells sorted from blood. The CDR3 sequence is CASSESSQNTGELFF. The CDR3 DNA is TGCGCCAGCAGTGAGTCGTCGCAGAACACCGGGGAGCTGTTTTTT.